This note documents a single TCR beta chain sequence. No antigen is known for it. Base qualities were left out, and no much larger clone turns up one base away. This sample is drawn from a study of blood T cell repertoires in COVID-19 (dated by TCRdb to 2018 to 2020). Broadly, across the study: The collaborator samples originated in the United States, Italy and Spain and spanned the acute and convalescent phases of COVID-19. The prospective study material was composed of cDNA or gDNA derived from T cells, B-cell-depleted T cells, or PBMCs. Subjects who had been exposed to COVID-19, were actively infected with it, or had recovered from it provided the deeply sampled blood TCRbeta repertoires that made up the dataset. The repertoires were made available in a free public database intended to serve as a resource for research on the immune response to SARS-CoV-2. The samples were drawn from two sources: the first 160 participants of the ongoing ImmuneRACE study, and 1,254 subjects contributed by 6 global collaborators. Sample metadata almost always included a de-identified subject ID, COVID-19 status, age in years and sex. Where available, HLA class I and class II types were taken from metadata supplied by the sample provider and were not determined by assay-based typing.

What the research found in general, with its limitations: How much clinical and demographic metadata was included differed by source and by participant, and the metadata was provided uncurated.

The germline V gene provides CDR1 SGHVS and CDR2 FQNEAQ. The germline ends are 17 bases apart after V is trimmed by 5 bases and J by 6 bases. The CDR3 sequence holds 15 residues, the cysteine and phenylalanine included. Solely the CDR3 DNA is kept, with 45 bases framed from the first base. The immunoSEQ Assay, a bias-controlled multiplex PCR, was used to amplify TCRbeta CDR3 regions from genomic DNA. Processing in the source paper ran as follows. The number of nucleated cells in each sample was estimated by amplification of reference gene primers within the assay. To quantify the absolute abundance of each unique TCRbeta CDR3 rearrangement, sequence reads were collapsed and filtered. Productive Simpson clonality was computed per sample as the square root of Simpson's diversity index over productive rearrangements. Drawn from immuneACCESS, this table holds only the in-frame rearrangements with V and J called that TCRdb kept. Clones are partly lost; checked studies trace under half to an unresolved V gene and leave the rest unexplained. The DNA was the basis for D and trimming; V, J and clone size are from that table. For this sample there are around 270,000 clones; around 85% appear just once. The ten most abundant clones make up about 1% of the sample.

At one collaborating source in Seattle, patients were enrolled during active infection and were followed longitudinally through the course of disease. The collaborating institutions used their own protocols to collect whole blood in K2EDTA tubes. For TCRbeta analysis, collaborators shipped samples as frozen whole blood, isolated PBMCs, or DNA extracted from either of those sample types. This TCR was recovered from a human donor with COVID-19, enrolled during active disease. The donor label of this sample is uncertain. Sequenced input: peripheral blood. This chain is built from TRBV7-8 and TRBJ2-1, with a weak D call of TRBD2 (5 bases match). CDR3 region: CASSPRTQGGNEQFF. The DNA sequence is given as TGTGCCAGCAGCCCACGGACCCAAGGAGGCAATGAGCAGTTCTTC.